Listed here are 19 T cell receptor beta chains from one sample, sequenced in a study of beta chain features in type 1 diabetes. The antigens for these receptors are not known. Expressed TCRB transcripts were sequenced because the isolated RNA had all been reverse transcribed beforehand. The assay was immunoSEQ multiplex PCR, and TCRdb's table has in-frame clones only and misses some. The table shows about 710,000 clones, with over 12% occurring only once. Overall study findings and caveats: Shorter TCRB CDR3s, moderately but significantly so, were found in Type 1 diabetes patients in all four CD4+ subsets.

The specimen sequenced was naive CD4+ T cells from blood. The receptor set was obtained from a young man with type 1 diabetes.

The chain joins TRBV4-1 to TRBJ2-2, with 12 bases fitting TRBD1. In germline, CDR1 is MGHRA, CDR2 YSYEKL. The CDR3 loop spans 16 amino acids. V shed 6 bases and J 8 bases; nucleotides not matched to a gene: 10. CDR3 bases: TGCGCCAGCAGGGGCGGGACAGGGGGCATTTCGGGGGAGCTGTTTTTT. Amino acid sequence: CASRGGTGGISGELFF.

The rearrangement joins TRBV4-3 to TRBJ2-6; D remains ambiguous. The CDR3 is 17 amino acids. V shed 2 bases and J shed 3 bases, with 14 bases lying between them. Germline V CDR1 and CDR2: LGHNA, YSLEER. In DNA, the CDR3 is TGCGCCAGCAGCCAAACAGCCCAATGGGGTGGGGCCAACGTCCTGACTTTC. This encodes CASSQTAQWGGANVLTF.

V usage is TRBV7-9 and J usage is TRBJ2-7, with D uncertain. The germline V gene has CDR1 SEHNR and CDR2 FQNEAQ (reference sequence). V lost 4 bases and J 2 bases, leaving 6 bases between the germline ends. This CDR3 comprises 12 residues. The CDR3 nucleotides are TGTGCCAGCAGCTCAATCGCCTACGAGCAGTACTTC. It translates to CASSSIAYEQYF.

This chain joins TRBV29-1 and TRBJ2-6; 7 nucleotides agree with TRBD1. Germline CDR1 is SQVTM and CDR2 is ANQGSEA. Trimming took 6 bases from V and 4 from J; bases not matched to a gene: 15. CDR3 length equals 17 residues. DNA of the CDR3: TGCAGCGTGGTGGTGGCAGGGGGAACGAGAGGGGCCAACGTCCTGACTTTC. This translates into CSVVVAGGTRGANVLTF.

This clone was counted between two and nine times. Mismatch with germline at one junction end may stem from a read error. V gene TRBV30 combines with J gene TRBJ1-3; maybe TRBD1 (5 bases). Germline loops: CDR1 GTSNPN, CDR2 SVGIG (reference sequence). This CDR3 comprises 18 residues. CDR3 sequence reads: CAWSVLGHGGFSGNTIYF. The CDR3 DNA reads TGTGCCTGGAGTGTACTGGGGCACGGCGGGTTCTCTGGGAACACCATATATTTT.

This clone was found a few times. The chain is built from TRBV7-9 and TRBJ1-4; 7 positions agree with TRBD1. Trimming removed 6 bases from V and 6 bases from J; junction bases left unmatched: 7. Germline loops: CDR1 SEHNR, CDR2 FQNEAQ (reference sequence). CDR3 size: 14 residues. CDR3 protein: CASSSGTADEKLFF. DNA of the CDR3: TGTGCCAGCAGTTCCGGGACAGCAGATGAAAAACTGTTTTTT.

The rearrangement links TRBV5-1 to TRBJ2-5, with 7 nucleotides matching TRBD2. Germline V lookup: CDR1 SGHRS, CDR2 YFSETQ. The trim removed 0 bases at V and 5 bases at J, leaving 10 bases unmatched. The CDR3 has 16 residues. The CDR3 DNA reads TGCGCCAGCAGCTTGGCCACCACTAGCGTAGGGGAGACCCAGTACTTC. Its protein is CASSLATTSVGETQYF.

This clone was found a few times. This chain joins TRBV29-1 and TRBJ1-4; D perhaps matches TRBD1 (5 bases). Looked up from germline, CDR1 is SQVTM and CDR2 is ANQGSEA. The V gene lost 2 bases and the J gene lost 6 bases, with 7 bases spanning the gap. CDR3 length: 12 amino acids. The CDR3 sequence is CSVEMGDEKLFF. In nucleotides, the CDR3 is TGCAGCGTTGAAATGGGGGATGAAAAACTGTTTTTT.

J is TRBJ2-1 and V is TRBV7-3, with 10 positions matching TRBD1. Trimming removed 2 bases from V and 7 bases from J; junction bases left unmatched: 2. Germline CDR1 SGHTA, CDR2 FQGTGA. This CDR3 has 14 residues. In DNA, the CDR3 is TGTGCCAGCAGCTTAGGGACAGGGGTGAATGAGCAGTTCTTC. Translating gives CASSLGTGVNEQFF.

J is TRBJ2-1 and V is TRBV5-1; D could derive from TRBD1 or TRBD2 (5 bases each). CDR1 and CDR2 (germline): SGHRS, YFSETQ. The CDR3 covers 15 residues. The V end was cut by 7 bases, the J end by 0 bases, with 14 bases between. CDR3 nucleotides: TGCGCCAGCGGGTACGGTGGGGGCTCCTACAATGAGCAGTTCTTC. Translation: CASGYGGGSYNEQFF.

The chain links TRBV4-3 to TRBJ1-2; TRBD1 agrees at 8 bases. This CDR3 spans 15 amino acids. Germline lookup yields CDR1 LGHNA and CDR2 YSLEER. The V gene end was trimmed by 1 base and the J gene end by 4 bases; junction bases not matched to a gene: 5. CDR3 coding DNA: TGCGCCAGCAGCCAAGGAGACAGGGGCTCCTATGGCTACACCTTC. Amino acids: CASSQGDRGSYGYTF.

This clone was picked up a small number of times. This chain joins TRBV19 and TRBJ2-1, with 9 bases aligning to TRBD1. The germline V gene encodes CDR1 LNHDA and CDR2 SQIVND (reference sequence). This CDR3 region has 17 residues. With V trimmed by 0 bases and J by 4 bases, 7 bases remained unmatched. The CDR3 bases are TGTGCCAGTAGTATAGATCTATTTGGGACAGGGTACAATGAGCAGTTCTTC. It is translated as CASSIDLFGTGYNEQFF.

J is TRBJ1-2 and V is TRBV5-1; no firm D call. Deletions cut 4 bases from V and 0 bases from J, with 16 bases between. Looked up from germline, CDR1 is SGHRS and CDR2 is YFSETQ. CDR3 length equals 16 residues. The CDR3 coding sequence is TGCGCCAGCAGCCGCCCCCGCGGAGAACCTAACTATGGCTACACCTTC. Its protein is CASSRPRGEPNYGYTF.

This clone came up a few times. The J gene is TRBJ2-6, the V gene TRBV19; D gene unclear. The V and J ends lost 3 bases and 0 bases respectively, with 6 bases between them. This CDR3 region has 15 residues. The V gene's germline CDR1 is LNHDA and CDR2 SQIVND (reference sequence). CDR3 nucleotide sequence: TGTGCCAGTAGTATGACCTACTCTGGGGCCAACGTCCTGACTTTC. It encodes CASSMTYSGANVLTF.

This clone appeared a few times. The chain combines TRBV5-1 with TRBJ2-7; TRBD2 is a possible D gene (5 bases). This CDR3 comprises 14 residues. V shed 3 bases and J shed 1 base, with 11 bases lying between them. The germline CDR1 and CDR2 sequences are SGHRS and YFSETQ. The CDR3 coding sequence is TGCGCCAGCAGCTATACCAGCGGTTCCTACGAGCAGTACTTC. Protein: CASSYTSGSYEQYF.

This clone was seen only a few times. This chain uses TRBV5-4 with TRBJ1-6; the match to TRBD1 covers 11 bases. Per the germline V gene, CDR1 is SGHNT and CDR2 is YYREEE (reference sequence). V dropped 4 bases and J dropped 7; count of bases not matched to a gene: 7. The CDR3 spans 16 residues. DNA of the CDR3: TGTGCCAGCAGCCACTTGGGACAGGGGGGAAATTCACCCCTCCACTTT. This encodes CASSHLGQGGNSPLHF.

The table lists this clone with a few counts. V is TRBV5-6 and J is TRBJ2-4; D is unclear. V was trimmed by 2 bases and J by 0 bases, leaving 9 bases between them. The CDR3 runs 15 residues. Per the germline V gene, CDR1 is SGHDT and CDR2 is YYEEEE. Written as DNA, the CDR3 is TGTGCCAGCAGCTTCTGGACCCTAGCCAAAAACATTCAGTACTTC. It specifies CASSFWTLAKNIQYF. The full variable domain, rest sourced from reference TRBV5-6 and TRBJ2-4, is DAGVTQSPTHLIKTRGQQVTLRCSPKSGHDTVSWYQQALGQGPQFIFQYYEEEERQRGNFPDRFSGHQFPNYSSELNVNALLLGDSALYLCASSFWTLAKNIQYFGAGTRLSVL.

This chain uses TRBV18 with TRBJ1-4; 7 nucleotides match TRBD1. The ends lost 2 bases at V and 3 bases at J; junction bases unmatched: 6. The germline CDR1 and CDR2 sequences are KGHSH and LQKENI. This CDR3 region has 16 residues. DNA of the CDR3: TGTGCCAGCTCACCATTATCTGGGACAGCTAATGAAAAACTGTTTTTT. Residues: CASSPLSGTANEKLFF. Supplemented by reference TRBV18 and TRBJ1-4, the full variable domain reads NAGVMQNPRHLVRRRGQEARLRCSPMKGHSHVYWYRQLPEEGLKFMVYLQKENIIDESGMPKERFSAEFPKEGPSILRIQQVVRGDSAAYFCASSPLSGTANEKLFFGSGTQLSVL.

The J gene is TRBJ1-1, the V gene TRBV30; D gene unclear. CDR3 length equals 15 residues. In germline, CDR1 is GTSNPN, CDR2 SVGIG (reference sequence). Trimming pared 2 bases from V and 0 bases from J, leaving 13 bases between. The CDR3 here is CAWSSPGLMNTEAFF. CDR3 DNA: TGTGCCTGGAGTTCGCCAGGACTCATGAACACTGAAGCTTTCTTT.